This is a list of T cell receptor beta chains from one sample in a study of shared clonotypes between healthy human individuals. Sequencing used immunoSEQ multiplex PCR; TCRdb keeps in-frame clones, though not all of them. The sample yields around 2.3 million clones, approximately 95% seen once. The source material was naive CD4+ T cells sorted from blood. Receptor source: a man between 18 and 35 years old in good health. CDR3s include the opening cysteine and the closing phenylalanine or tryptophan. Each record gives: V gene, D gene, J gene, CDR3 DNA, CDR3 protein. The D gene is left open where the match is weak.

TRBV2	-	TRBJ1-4	TGTGCCAGCAGTTTTCTGACAGGCGGAGATGAAAAACTGTTTTTT	CASSFLTGGDEKLFF
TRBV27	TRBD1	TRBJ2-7	TGTGCCAGCAGTTTAGAGACAGGGGGCCACGAGCAGTACTTC	CASSLETGGHEQYF
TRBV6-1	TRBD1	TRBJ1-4	TGTGCCAGCAGTGCTGGGACAGGGGCTAATGAAAAACTGTTTTTT	CASSAGTGANEKLFF
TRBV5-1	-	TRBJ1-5	TGCGCCAGCAGCTTTAACGGGAATAGCAATCAGCCCCAGCATTTT	CASSFNGNSNQPQHF
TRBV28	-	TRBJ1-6	TGTGCCAGCAGTTTGGGGTCCCCGAATTCACCCCTCCACTTT	CASSLGSPNSPLHF
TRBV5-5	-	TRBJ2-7	TGTGCCAGCAGCTTGGAACTTTTCTACGAGCAGTACTTC	CASSLELFYEQYF
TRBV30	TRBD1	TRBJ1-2	TGTGCCTGGAGTGTACCGACAGGGGGCCACTATGGCTACACCTTC	CAWSVPTGGHYGYTF
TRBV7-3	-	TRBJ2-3	TGTGCCAGCAGCTTTTCCCCCGATATAGATACGCAGTATTTT	CASSFSPDIDTQYF
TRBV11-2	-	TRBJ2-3	TGTGCCAGCAGCTTAGATCAAGGCGGAACGCAGTATTTT	CASSLDQGGTQYF
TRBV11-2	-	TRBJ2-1	TGTGCCAGCAGCCCCCGTAGGGCTAGCAACTATGAGCAGTTCTTC	CASSPRRASNYEQFF